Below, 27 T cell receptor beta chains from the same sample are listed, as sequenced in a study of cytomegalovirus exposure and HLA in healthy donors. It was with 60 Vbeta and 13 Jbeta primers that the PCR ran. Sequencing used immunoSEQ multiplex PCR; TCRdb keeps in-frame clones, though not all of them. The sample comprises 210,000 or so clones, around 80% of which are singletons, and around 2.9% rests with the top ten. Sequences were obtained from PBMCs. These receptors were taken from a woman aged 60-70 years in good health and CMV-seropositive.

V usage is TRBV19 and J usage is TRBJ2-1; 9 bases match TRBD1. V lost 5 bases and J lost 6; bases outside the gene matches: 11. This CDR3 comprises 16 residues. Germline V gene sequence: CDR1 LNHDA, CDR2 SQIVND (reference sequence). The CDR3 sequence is CASSLKPGQGGNEQFF. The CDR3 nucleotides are TGTGCCAGTAGTCTAAAACCGGGACAGGGAGGCAATGAGCAGTTCTTC.

CDR3 bases: TGCGCCAGCAGCTTGACCGGGGATTCCTATGGCTACACCTTC. It translates to CASSLTGDSYGYTF. The rearrangement links TRBV5-1 to TRBJ1-2; D gene unclear. This CDR3 has 14 residues. Germline V CDR1 and CDR2: SGHRS, YFSETQ. V was clipped by 1 base and J by 4 bases, with 11 bases between them.

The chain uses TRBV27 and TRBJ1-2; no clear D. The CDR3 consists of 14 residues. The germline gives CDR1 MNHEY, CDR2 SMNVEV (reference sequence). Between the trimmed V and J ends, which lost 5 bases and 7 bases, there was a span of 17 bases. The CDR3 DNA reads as TGTGCCAGCAGTATTTCGTACTCGCGGGGTGGCTACACCTTC. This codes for CASSISYSRGGYTF.

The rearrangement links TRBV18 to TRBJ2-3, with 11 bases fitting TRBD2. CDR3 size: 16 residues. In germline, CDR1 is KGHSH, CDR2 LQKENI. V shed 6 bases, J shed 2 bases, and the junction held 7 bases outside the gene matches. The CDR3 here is CASSSLAGGYTDTQYF. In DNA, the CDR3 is TGTGCCAGCTCGTCTCTAGCGGGGGGCTACACAGATACGCAGTATTTT.

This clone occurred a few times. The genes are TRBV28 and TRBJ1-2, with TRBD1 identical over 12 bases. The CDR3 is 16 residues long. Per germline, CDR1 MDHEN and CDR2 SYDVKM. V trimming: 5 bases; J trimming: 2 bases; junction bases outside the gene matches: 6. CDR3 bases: TGTGCCAGCAGTGTAGGCGGGACAGGGGGCAACTATGGCTACACCTTC. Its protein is CASSVGGTGGNYGYTF.

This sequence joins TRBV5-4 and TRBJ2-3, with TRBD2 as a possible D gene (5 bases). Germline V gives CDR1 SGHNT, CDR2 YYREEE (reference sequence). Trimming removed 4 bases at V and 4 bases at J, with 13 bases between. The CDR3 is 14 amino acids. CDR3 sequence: CASSQRMGSDTQYF. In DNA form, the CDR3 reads TGTGCCAGCAGCCAGCGGATGGGTTCAGATACGCAGTATTTT. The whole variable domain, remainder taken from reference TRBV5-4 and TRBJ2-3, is ETGVTQSPTHLIKTRGQQVTLRCSSQSGHNTVSWYQQALGQGPQFIFQYYREEENGRGNFPPRFSGLQFPNYSSELNVNALELDDSALYLCASSQRMGSDTQYFGPGTRLTVL.

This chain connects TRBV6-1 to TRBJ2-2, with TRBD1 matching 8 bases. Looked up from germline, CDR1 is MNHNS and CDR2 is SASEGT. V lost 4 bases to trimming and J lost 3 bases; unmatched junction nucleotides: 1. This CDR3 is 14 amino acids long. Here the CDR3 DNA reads TGTGCCAGCAGTGTGACAGGGGACACCGGGGAGCTGTTTTTT. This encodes CASSVTGDTGELFF.

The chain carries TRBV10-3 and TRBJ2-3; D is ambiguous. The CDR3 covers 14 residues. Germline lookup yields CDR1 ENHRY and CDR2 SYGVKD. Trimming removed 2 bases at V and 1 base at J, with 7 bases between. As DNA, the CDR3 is TGTGCCATCAGTGAGCTAACAGGCACAGATACGCAGTATTTT. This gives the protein CAISELTGTDTQYF.

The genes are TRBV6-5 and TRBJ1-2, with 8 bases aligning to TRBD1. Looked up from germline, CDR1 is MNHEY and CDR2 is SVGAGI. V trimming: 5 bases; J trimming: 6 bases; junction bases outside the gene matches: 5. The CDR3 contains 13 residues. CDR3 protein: CASSDRGRNGYTF. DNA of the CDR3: TGTGCCAGCAGTGACAGGGGACGTAATGGCTACACCTTC.

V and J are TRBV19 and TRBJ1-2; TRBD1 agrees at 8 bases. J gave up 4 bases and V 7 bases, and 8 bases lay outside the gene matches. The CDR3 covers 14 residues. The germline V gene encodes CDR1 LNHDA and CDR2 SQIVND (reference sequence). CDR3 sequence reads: CASNGQGGGYGYTF. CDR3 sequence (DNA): TGTGCCAGTAACGGACAGGGCGGTGGCTATGGCTACACCTTC.

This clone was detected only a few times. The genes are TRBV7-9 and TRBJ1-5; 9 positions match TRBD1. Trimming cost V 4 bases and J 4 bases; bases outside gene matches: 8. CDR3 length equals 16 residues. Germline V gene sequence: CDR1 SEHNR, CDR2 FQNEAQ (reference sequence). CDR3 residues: CASSSSTGGRNQPQHF. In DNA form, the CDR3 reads TGTGCCAGCAGCTCGTCTACAGGGGGCCGAAATCAGCCCCAGCATTTT. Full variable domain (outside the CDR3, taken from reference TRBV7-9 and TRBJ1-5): DTGVSQNPRHKITKRGQNVTFRCDPISEHNRLYWYRQTLGQGPEFLTYFQNEAQLEKSRLLSDRFSAERPKGSFSTLEIQRTEQGDSAMYLCASSSSTGGRNQPQHFGDGTRLSIL.

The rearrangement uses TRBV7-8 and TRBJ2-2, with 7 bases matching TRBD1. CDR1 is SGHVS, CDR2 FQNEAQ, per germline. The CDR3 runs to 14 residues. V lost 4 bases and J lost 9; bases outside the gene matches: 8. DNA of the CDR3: TGTGCCAGCAGCTCAAATCAAGGGGGCCGGGAGCTGTTTTTT. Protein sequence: CASSSNQGGRELFF.

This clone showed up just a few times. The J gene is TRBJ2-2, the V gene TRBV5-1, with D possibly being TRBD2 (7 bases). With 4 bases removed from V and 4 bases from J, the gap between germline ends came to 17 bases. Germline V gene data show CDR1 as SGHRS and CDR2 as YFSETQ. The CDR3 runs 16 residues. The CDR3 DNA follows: TGCGCCAGCAGCGGAGGGGGGGGTGCGGCCACCGGGGAGCTGTTTTTT. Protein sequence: CASSGGGGAATGELFF.

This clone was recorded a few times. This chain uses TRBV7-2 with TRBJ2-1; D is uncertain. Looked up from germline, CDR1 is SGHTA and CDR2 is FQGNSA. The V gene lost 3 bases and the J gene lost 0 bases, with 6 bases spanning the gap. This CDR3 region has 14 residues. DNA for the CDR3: TGTGCCAGCAGCTTCGACTTCTCCTACAATGAGCAGTTCTTC. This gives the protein CASSFDFSYNEQFF.

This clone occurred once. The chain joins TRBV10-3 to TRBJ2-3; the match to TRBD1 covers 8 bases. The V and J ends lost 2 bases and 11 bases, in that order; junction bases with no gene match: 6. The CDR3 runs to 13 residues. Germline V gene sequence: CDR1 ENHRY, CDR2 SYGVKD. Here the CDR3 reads CAISEADRGQQYF. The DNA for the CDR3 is TGTGCCATCAGTGAGGCTGACAGGGGTCAGCAGTATTTT.

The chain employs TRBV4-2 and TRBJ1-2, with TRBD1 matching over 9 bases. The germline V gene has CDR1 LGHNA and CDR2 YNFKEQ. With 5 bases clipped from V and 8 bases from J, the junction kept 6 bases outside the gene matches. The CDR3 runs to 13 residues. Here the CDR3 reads CASSRDREWGYTF. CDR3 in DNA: TGTGCCAGCAGCAGGGACAGGGAGTGGGGCTACACCTTC.

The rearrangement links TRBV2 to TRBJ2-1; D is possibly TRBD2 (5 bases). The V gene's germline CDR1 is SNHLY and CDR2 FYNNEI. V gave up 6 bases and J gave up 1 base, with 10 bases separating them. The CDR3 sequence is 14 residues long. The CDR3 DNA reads TGTGCCAGCAGAACTAGTGAGTCCTACAATGAGCAGTTCTTC. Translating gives CASRTSESYNEQFF.

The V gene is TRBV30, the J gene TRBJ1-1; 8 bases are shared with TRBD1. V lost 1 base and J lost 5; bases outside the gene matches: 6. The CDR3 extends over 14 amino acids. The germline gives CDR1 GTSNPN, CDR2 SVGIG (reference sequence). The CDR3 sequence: CAWSASTGVTEAFF. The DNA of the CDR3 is TGTGCCTGGAGTGCCTCGACAGGGGTTACTGAAGCTTTCTTT.

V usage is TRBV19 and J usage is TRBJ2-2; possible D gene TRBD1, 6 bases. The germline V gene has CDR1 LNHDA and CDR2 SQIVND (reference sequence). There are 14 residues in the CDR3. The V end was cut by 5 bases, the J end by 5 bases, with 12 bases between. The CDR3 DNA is TGTGCCAGTAGTGACAGGTCCTCAACCGGGGAGCTGTTTTTT. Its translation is CASSDRSSTGELFF.

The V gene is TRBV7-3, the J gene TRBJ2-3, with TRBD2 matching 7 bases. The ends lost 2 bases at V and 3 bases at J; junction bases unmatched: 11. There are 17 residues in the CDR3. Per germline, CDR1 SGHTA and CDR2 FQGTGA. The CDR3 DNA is TGTGCCAGCAGCTTAGGGTCAGTGGGGGGGGGTACAGATACGCAGTATTTT. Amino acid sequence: CASSLGSVGGGTDTQYF.

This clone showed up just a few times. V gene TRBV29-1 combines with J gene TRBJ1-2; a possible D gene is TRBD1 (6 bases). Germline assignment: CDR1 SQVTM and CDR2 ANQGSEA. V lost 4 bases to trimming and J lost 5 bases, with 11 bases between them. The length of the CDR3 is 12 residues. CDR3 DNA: TGCAGCGTTGCAGGGGAAGGGTATGGCTACACCTTC. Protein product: CSVAGEGYGYTF.

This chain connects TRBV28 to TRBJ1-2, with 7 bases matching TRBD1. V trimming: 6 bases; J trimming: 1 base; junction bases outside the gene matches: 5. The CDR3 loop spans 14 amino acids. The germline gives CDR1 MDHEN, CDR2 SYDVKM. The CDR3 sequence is CASRKGQINYGYTF. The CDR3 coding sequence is TGTGCCAGCAGAAAGGGACAGATTAACTATGGCTACACCTTC.

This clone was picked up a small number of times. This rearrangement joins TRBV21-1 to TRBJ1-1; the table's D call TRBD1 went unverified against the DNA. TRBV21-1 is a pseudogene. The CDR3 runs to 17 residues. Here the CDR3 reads CASSKVLQGPTNTEAFF. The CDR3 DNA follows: TGTGCCAGCAGCAAAGTACTCCAGGGTCCTACGAACACTGAAGCTTTCTTT.

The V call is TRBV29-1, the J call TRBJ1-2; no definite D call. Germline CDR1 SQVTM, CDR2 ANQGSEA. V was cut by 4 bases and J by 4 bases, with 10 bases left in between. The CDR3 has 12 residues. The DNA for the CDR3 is TGCAGCGTTGGAGGCACCTCCTATGGCTACACCTTC. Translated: CSVGGTSYGYTF.

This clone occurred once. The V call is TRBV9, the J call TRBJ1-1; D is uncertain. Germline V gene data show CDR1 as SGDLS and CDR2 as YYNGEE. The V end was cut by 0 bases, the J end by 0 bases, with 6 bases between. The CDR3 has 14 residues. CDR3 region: CASSVVAMNTEAFF. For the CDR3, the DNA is TGTGCCAGCAGCGTAGTAGCTATGAACACTGAAGCTTTCTTT.

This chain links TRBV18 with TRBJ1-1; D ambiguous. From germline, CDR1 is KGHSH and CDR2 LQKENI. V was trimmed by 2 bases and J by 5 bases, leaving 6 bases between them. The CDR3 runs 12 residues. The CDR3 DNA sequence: TGTGCCAGCTCACCAGGGCGAACTGAAGCTTTCTTT. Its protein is CASSPGRTEAFF.

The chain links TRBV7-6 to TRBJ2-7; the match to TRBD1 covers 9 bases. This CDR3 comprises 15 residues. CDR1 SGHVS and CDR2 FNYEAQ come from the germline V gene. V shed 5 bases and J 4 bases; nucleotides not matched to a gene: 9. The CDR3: CASSARGGQGYEQYF. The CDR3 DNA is TGTGCCAGCAGCGCACGTGGAGGACAGGGGTACGAGCAGTACTTC.